The rows below give T cell receptor beta chains drawn from one sample of a study of vaccination and CD4 T cells after COVID-19. Each CDR3 protein gets one entry after TCRdb re-called the PCR reads with MiXCR. Of 15,000 to 20,000 distinct CDR3 sequences listed, 70% are singletons. No antigens are known for them. Input material: CD4+ T cells from blood, cultured in vitro. The receptors derive from a human donor who had recovered from COVID-19. The CDR3 runs from the conserved cysteine through the conserved F or W.

>TRBV19
CASSIEAGTGWNEQFF
>TRBV6-2/TRBV6-3
CASSYPDYTQYF
>TRBV6-2/TRBV6-3
CASRLAAGLPNDEQFF
>TRBV7-6
CASSRAQAEAFF
>TRBV19
CASRLDPSSYNEQFF
>TRBV30
CAWITRTRGMNTEAFF
>TRBV7-9
CASSLSPSGRNTDTQYF
>TRBV6-2/TRBV6-3
CASTELGLAKNIQYF
>TRBV7-8
CASSEQGNTEAFF
>TRBV20-1
CSAAYVNTEAFF
>TRBV20-1
CSASDKARNLAYSNQPQHF
>TRBV7-9
CASSLAPGGDSPGELFF
>TRBV2
CASRTTGNQPQHF
>TRBV7-3
CASSLVPRYNEQFF
>TRBV20-1
CSARVFDANQPQHF
>TRBV27
CASSFLGTGELFF
>TRBV11-1
CASSLASGYTSYEQYF
>TRBV30
CAWSGQGNQPQHF
>TRBV10-3
CAISVKGETQYF
>TRBV18
CASSLTGTYEQYF
>TRBV28
CASSLSVRGRRGGYTF
>TRBV6-1
CASSQDRGNQPQHF
>TRBV7-2
CASSFPGYGYTF
>TRBV6-5
CASSYEWGREAFF
>TRBV27
CASRGQGAGEKLFF
>TRBV12-3/TRBV12-4
CASTHLGGQETQYF
>TRBV7-8
CASSLYGRVSSGNTIYF
>TRBV19
CASSMWQYSNQPQHF
>TRBV12-3/TRBV12-4
CASSFPTGGSMNTEAFF
>TRBV28
CASSPTEGREQYF
>TRBV19
CASKGSYTHYEQYF
>TRBV27
CASSLLGMGVSTDTQYF
>TRBV4-3
CASSHNNQPQHF
>TRBV27
CASSPRQGFGYTF
>TRBV6-1
CASSEGQGLGYTF
>TRBV30
CAWSPRRGGQPQHF
>TRBV7-2
CASSLAQVGGRSYEQYF
>TRBV28
CASSFSTRVGYYEQYF
>TRBV12-3/TRBV12-4
CASSSRTSTYNEQFF
>TRBV7-2
CASSPMGQSYTF